The clone carrying this TCR beta chain was counted ten times or more. This record comes from a study of T-cell reconstitution after alpha-beta-depleted transplantation in children. Unique molecular identifiers featured in how the TCRbeta library was prepared. From the PCR reads, TCRdb called clonotypes with MiXCR, one entry per CDR3 protein. The sample lists over 150,000 distinct CDR3 sequences, around 6.8% occurring once. The germline gives CDR1 MGHDK, CDR2 SYGVNS. The trim removed 4 bases at V and 3 bases at J, leaving 3 bases unmatched. The CDR3 covers 13 residues. The gene calls are TRBV25-1 and TRBJ2-7, with 7 bases fitting TRBD2. The sequence was collected from a human donor who donated a stem cell graft to a child with Wiskott-Aldrich syndrome. The specimen comprised PBMCs from the stem cell graft donor, sampled from the stem cell graft. The CDR3 reads CASSGPSGYEQYF. The CDR3 nucleotides read TGTGCCAGCAGTGGCCCTAGCGGCTACGAGCAGTACTTC.